The 21 T cell receptor beta chains below were found in one sample sequenced in a study of cytotoxic CD8 clonotypes in ibrutinib-treated CLL. Using immunoSEQ multiplex PCR, the repertoire was profiled, and TCRdb retains in-frame clones only, with some absent. Of approximately 190,000 clones in the sample, more than 65% were seen once. The material was PBMCs, obtained after 12 months of ibrutinib treatment. The receptor source for this set is a human donor with chronic lymphocytic leukemia.

The chain employs TRBV6-5 and TRBJ2-7; D possibly matches TRBD1 or TRBD2 (5 bases each). This CDR3 has 14 amino acids. Germline values: CDR1 MNHEY, CDR2 SVGAGI. The V and J ends lost 2 bases and 0 bases respectively, with 8 bases between them. The CDR3 DNA reads as TGTGCCAGCAGTTACGAGGGGAGCTCCTACGAGCAGTACTTC. Protein sequence: CASSYEGSSYEQYF.

A few counts support this clone. The rearrangement uses TRBV13 and TRBJ1-1, with D uncertain. The CDR3 is made up of 13 amino acids. Trimming pared 4 bases from V and 0 bases from J, leaving 6 bases between. The germline V gene has CDR1 PRHDT and CDR2 FYEKMQ (reference sequence). The CDR3 spells CASSYRVNTEAFF. The CDR3 coding sequence is TGTGCCAGCAGCTACCGGGTGAACACTGAAGCTTTCTTT.

This clone was counted between two and nine times. The V gene is TRBV6-1, the J gene TRBJ1-6, with D perhaps TRBD1 (5 bases). CDR3 length: 15 residues. V was trimmed by 4 bases and J by 6 bases, leaving 13 bases between them. Germline loops: CDR1 MNHNS, CDR2 SASEGT. The CDR3 DNA follows: TGTGCCAGCAGTGGGGGGGACGGAGTTAATTCACCCCTCCACTTT. Its translation is CASSGGDGVNSPLHF.

This clone was seen only a few times. The V and J genes are TRBV7-6 and TRBJ2-3; 7 positions agree with TRBD1. This CDR3 spans 15 amino acids. V dropped 5 bases and J dropped 4; count of bases not matched to a gene: 9. From germline, CDR1 is SGHVS and CDR2 FNYEAQ. DNA for the CDR3: TGTGCCAGCAGCGCCAGACAGGGTAGTGCAGATACGCAGTATTTT. It codes for CASSARQGSADTQYF. Based on the CDR3 plus reference TRBV7-6 and TRBJ2-3, the full variable domain is GAGVSQSPRYKVTKRGQDVALRCDPISGHVSLYWYRQALGQGPEFLTYFNYEAQQDKSGLPNDRFSAERPEGSISTLTIQRTEQRDSAMYRCASSARQGSADTQYFGPGTRLTVL.

CDR3 bases: TGTGCCAGCAGTCTGACAGGGGGAGGCCAAGAGACCCAGTACTTC. This codes for CASSLTGGGQETQYF. This chain links TRBV2 with TRBJ2-5; TRBD1 agrees at 9 bases. This CDR3 contains 15 residues. V was pared by 5 bases and J by 1 base, with 5 bases of the junction left unmatched. CDR1 is SNHLY, CDR2 FYNNEI, per germline. Variable domain in full (rest from reference TRBV2 and TRBJ2-5): EPEVTQTPSHQVTQMGQEVILRCVPISNHLYFYWYRQILGQKVEFLVSFYNNEISEKSEIFDDQFSVERPDGSNFTLKIRSTKLEDSAMYFCASSLTGGGQETQYFGPGTRLLVL.

The J gene is TRBJ2-1, the V gene TRBV11-2; 8 bases agree with TRBD2. Trimming took 8 bases from V and 2 from J; bases not matched to a gene: 5. The CDR3 runs to 14 residues. Germline V gene sequence: CDR1 SGHAT, CDR2 FQNNGV. CDR3 sequence reads: CASDPGLAYNEQFF. The CDR3 bases are TGTGCCAGCGATCCGGGACTAGCCTACAATGAGCAGTTCTTC. The whole variable domain, filled in from reference TRBV11-2 and TRBJ2-1, reads EAGVAQSPRYKIIEKRQSVAFWCNPISGHATLYWYQQILGQGPKLLIQFQNNGVVDDSQLPKDRFSAERLKGVDSTLKIQPAKLEDSAVYLCASDPGLAYNEQFFGPGTRLTVL.

This clone was found a few times. The chain carries TRBV7-9 and TRBJ1-6; D unresolved. CDR1 is SEHNR and CDR2 is FQNEAQ in the germline V gene (reference sequence). V lost 1 base to trimming and J lost 10 bases, with 8 bases between them. The length of the CDR3 is 13 residues. The CDR3 coding sequence is TGTGCCAGCAGCTTAGATGGAGAATCACCCCTCCACTTT. Its translation: CASSLDGESPLHF.

With regard to this clone: Other DNA sequences in the sample encode the same CDR3. The chain is built from TRBV27 and TRBJ2-7; D might be TRBD1 or TRBD2, each matching 5 bases. Between the trimmed V and J ends, which lost 5 bases and 7 bases, there was a span of 12 bases. Germline V gives CDR1 MNHEY, CDR2 SMNVEV (reference sequence). CDR3 size: 12 residues. In DNA form, the CDR3 reads TGTGCCAGCAGTCTTGGGGGTGTGGAGCAGTACTTC. Its translation is CASSLGGVEQYF.

The chain employs TRBV20-1 and TRBJ2-7, with D possibly matching TRBD1 (5 bases). Trimming shortened V by 4 bases and J by 4 bases, and 8 bases separated the two germline ends. Per germline, CDR1 DFQATT and CDR2 SNEGSKA (reference sequence). The CDR3 is made up of 11 amino acids. The DNA of the CDR3 is TGCAGTGCTACCAGGACATACGAGCAGTACTTC. It is translated as CSATRTYEQYF.

This clone was detected ten times or more. The genes are TRBV12-5 and TRBJ2-5; the D gene is possibly TRBD1 (6 bases). The CDR3 has 13 residues. The V end was cut by 1 base, the J end by 6 bases, with 9 bases between. Germline V lookup: CDR1 LGHNT, CDR2 FRNRAP. The CDR3 DNA is TGTGCTAGTGGTTTGGAGGGGGTGCAGACCCAGTACTTC. Amino acid sequence: CASGLEGVQTQYF.

The chain links TRBV15 to TRBJ1-1; 9 bases are a match to TRBD1. The germline V gene has CDR1 LNHNV and CDR2 YYDKDF (reference sequence). CDR3 length equals 17 residues. The J segment lost 3 bases and the V segment lost 1 base, leaving 9 bases of the junction unmatched. CDR3: CATSRGRDREGDTEAFF. The DNA of the CDR3 is TGTGCCACCAGCAGAGGTCGGGACAGGGAGGGGGACACTGAAGCTTTCTTT.

This chain joins TRBV28 and TRBJ1-2; possibly TRBD1 for D (5 bases). This CDR3 region has 12 residues. Germline V gives CDR1 MDHEN, CDR2 SYDVKM. V was cut by 4 bases and J by 7 bases, with 10 bases left in between. The CDR3, as DNA: TGTGCCAGCAGTTGGGGGTGGGGTGGCTACACCTTC. Encoded protein: CASSWGWGGYTF.

The gene calls are TRBV5-1 and TRBJ1-5; D not resolved. CDR3 length equals 19 residues. Between the trimmed V and J ends, which lost 2 bases and 0 bases, there was a span of 21 bases. CDR1 and CDR2 (germline): SGHRS, YFSETQ. The CDR3, as DNA: TGCGCCAGCAGCTTAAGTGTGTTCGGCAGGTCTTATAGCAATCAGCCCCAGCATTTT. Translated: CASSLSVFGRSYSNQPQHF. Using reference TRBV5-1 and TRBJ1-5 for the parts outside the CDR3, the full variable domain is KAGVTQTPRYLIKTRGQQVTLSCSPISGHRSVSWYQQTPGQGLQFLFEYFSETQRNKGNFPGRFSGRQFSNSRSEMNVSTLELGDSALYLCASSLSVFGRSYSNQPQHFGDGTRLSIL.

This clone was counted between two and nine times. The chain carries TRBV29-1 and TRBJ1-2, with D perhaps TRBD1 (6 bases). V lost 6 bases and J 3 bases, leaving 23 bases between the germline ends. The CDR3 length is 16 residues. Germline V gene lookup returns CDR1 SQVTM and CDR2 ANQGSEA. The CDR3: CSVVGSNRDGYYGYTF. CDR3 DNA sequence: TGCAGCGTCGTAGGGAGTAACAGGGATGGGTACTATGGCTACACCTTC.

The chain uses TRBV7-9 and TRBJ2-2; 15 nucleotides align to TRBD2. The germline V gene has CDR1 SEHNR and CDR2 FQNEAQ (reference sequence). This CDR3 region has 17 residues. The V and J ends lost 1 base and 4 bases, in that order; junction bases with no gene match: 1. CDR3 DNA: TGTGCCAGCAGCTTAGGGACTAGCGGGAGGGGCACCGGGGAGCTGTTTTTT. Its translation: CASSLGTSGRGTGELFF.

Only a few counts were recorded for this clone. The chain joins TRBV19 to TRBJ2-1; a weak D match, TRBD2 (6 bases). There are 14 residues in the CDR3. In germline, CDR1 is LNHDA, CDR2 SQIVND (reference sequence). With 6 bases removed from V and 9 bases from J, the gap between germline ends came to 18 bases. In nucleotides, the CDR3 is TGTGCCAGTAGCGGGACTCAGGGCGGGACTGAGCAGTTCTTC. Translated, it gives CASSGTQGGTEQFF.

Many counts were recorded for this clone. The V gene is TRBV19, the J gene TRBJ1-5, with no clear D. CDR3 length: 14 amino acids. The germline V gene has CDR1 LNHDA and CDR2 SQIVND (reference sequence). V lost 6 bases to trimming and J lost 6 bases, with 15 bases between them. This chain's CDR3 is CASRQTGGTQPQHF. CDR3 in DNA: TGTGCCAGTAGGCAGACGGGTGGTACTCAGCCCCAGCATTTT.

The chain uses TRBV4-1 and TRBJ2-7, with D possibly matching TRBD1 (7 bases). The V gene lost 1 base and the J gene lost 5 bases, with 12 bases spanning the gap. Germline V gene sequence: CDR1 MGHRA, CDR2 YSYEKL. The CDR3 is made up of 14 amino acids. CDR3 coding DNA: TGCGCCAGCAGCCAAGCTGGAGGGGGCGACGAGCAGTACTTC. This codes for CASSQAGGGDEQYF.

The rearrangement joins TRBV5-1 to TRBJ2-3; D possibly matches TRBD1 or TRBD2 (5 bases each). This CDR3 is 15 amino acids long. Trimming left V 3 bases short and J 5 bases short, with 16 bases between. Germline assignment: CDR1 SGHRS and CDR2 YFSETQ. For the CDR3, the DNA is TGCGCCAGCAGCTACCGGGACCGCGAGTTAGATACGCAGTATTTT. It codes for CASSYRDRELDTQYF.

The chain links TRBV11-2 to TRBJ2-1; tentative D call: TRBD2 (5 bases). This CDR3 spans 13 amino acids. Germline lookup yields CDR1 SGHAT and CDR2 FQNNGV. V lost 9 bases, J lost 7 bases, and 16 bases lay in between. The CDR3: CASRFTGGNEQFF. The CDR3, as DNA: TGTGCCAGTAGATTTACGGGCGGGAATGAGCAGTTCTTC.

This chain links TRBV5-6 with TRBJ2-1; D is ambiguous. CDR3 length equals 12 residues. Germline loops: CDR1 SGHDT, CDR2 YYEEEE. The ends were cut back, 5 bases at V and 10 bases at J, with 13 bases in the middle. The CDR3: CASSRTELEQFF. CDR3 coding DNA: TGTGCCAGCAGTCGTACAGAGTTAGAGCAGTTCTTC.